The 2 T cell receptor beta chains presented below share a single source sample, sequenced in a study of blood T cell repertoires in COVID-19 (dated by TCRdb to 2020 to 2021). Library prep was done by the immunoSEQ multiplex PCR assay. TCRdb obtained this table from immuneACCESS and retained in-frame rearrangements with V and J assigned. These tables miss some clones; where compared with another copy, unresolved V genes account for less than half of the shortfall, and the remainder is unexplained. The sample table contains about 78,000 clones; only one count was recorded for around four fifths of them. Of the sample, around 9.4% falls within the top ten clones. Sequences were obtained from peripheral blood. These receptor sequences come from a human donor in a cohort sampled during active COVID-19.

The rearrangement uses TRBV2 and TRBJ1-1, with TRBD1 matching 7 bases. Germline V lookup: CDR1 SNHLY, CDR2 FYNNEI. V shed 10 bases, J shed 12 bases, and the junction held 17 bases outside the gene matches. The CDR3 contains 13 residues. In nucleotides, the CDR3 is TGTGCCACCTACACGGAGGGGGCCGGGGAGTCTTTCTTT. Protein product: CATYTEGAGESFF.

The rearrangement joins TRBV5-4 to TRBJ2-1; 15 bases are a match to TRBD2. CDR3 length equals 16 residues. The trim removed 4 bases at V and 6 bases at J, leaving 5 bases unmatched. CDR1 and CDR2 from the germline V gene are SGHNT and YYREEE (reference sequence). CDR3 sequence: CASSTPGLAGGNEQFF. CDR3 DNA sequence: TGTGCCAGCAGCACCCCGGGACTAGCGGGGGGCAATGAGCAGTTCTTC. The complete variable domain, with remaining parts taken from reference TRBV5-4 and TRBJ2-1, reads ETGVTQSPTHLIKTRGQQVTLRCSSQSGHNTVSWYQQALGQGPQFIFQYYREEENGRGNFPPRFSGLQFPNYSSELNVNALELDDSALYLCASSTPGLAGGNEQFFGPGTRLTVL.